These T cell receptor beta chains were read from a single sample in a study of patients and donors after allogeneic stem cell transplantation. TCRdb itself ran the RT-PCR reads through MiXCR, one entry per CDR3 protein. This sample has 400,000 to 450,000 distinct CDR3 sequences; roughly 16% occur once, and the top ten carry 6.5% to 7.5%. The sequencing sample was made of blood, either unsorted or a sorted T cell fraction (not recorded which). Receptors were obtained from a human donor who was either an allogeneic HSCT recipient or a stem cell or donor lymphocyte infusion donor (not recorded which). It is not recorded whose cells these are; they may come from a transplant donor. The CDR3 runs from the conserved cysteine through the conserved F or W. The D gene is left open where the match is weak. Expanded clones get a size class; other rows say once, few or many, or leave the size out.

TRBJ2-3	-	TRBV7-9	-	TGTGCCAGCAGCGCAGCGGATACGCAGTATTTT	CASSAADTQYF
TRBJ2-2	TRBD2	TRBV5-6	-	TGTGCCAGCAGCTTGGTTAGCGGGAGTATGTACACCGGGGAGCTGTTTTTT	CASSLVSGSMYTGELFF
TRBJ2-1	TRBD2	TRBV20-1	many	TGCGGCACTAGCGGCTCCTACAATGAGCAGTTCTTC	CGTSGSYNEQFF
TRBJ2-4	TRBD1	TRBV11-2	-	TGTGCCAGCAGAACAGGGACAGGGAGCAAAAACATTCAGTACTTC	CASRTGTGSKNIQYF
TRBJ2-5	-	TRBV20-1	-	TGCAGTGCTTCTCCAGAGACCCAGTACTTC	CSASPETQYF
TRBJ1-5	-	TRBV19	-	TGTGCCAGTAGCCCCCTTGGCAATCAGCCCCAGCATTTT	CASSPLGNQPQHF
TRBJ2-7	TRBD1	TRBV5-1	-	TGCGCCAGCAGCCGACAGGGAGAGGGCTACGAGCAGTACTTC	CASSRQGEGYEQYF
TRBJ1-3	-	TRBV7-6	-	TGTGCCAGCAGCTTACAGGCGCACTCTGGAAACACCATATATTTT	CASSLQAHSGNTIYF
TRBJ2-2	TRBD2	TRBV12-3/TRBV12-4	few	TGTGCCAGCAGGTCCCCTCGGGGGGGAGGGACCGGGGAGCTGTTTTTT	CASRSPRGGGTGELFF
TRBJ1-2	-	TRBV7-9	-	TGTGCCAGCAGCGTCCCCTCGGAGGATGGCTACACCTTC	CASSVPSEDGYTF
TRBJ2-5	-	TRBV28	many	TGTGCCAGCACAAACGGAGGGTTTCAAGAGACCCAGTACTTC	CASTNGGFQETQYF
TRBJ2-2	TRBD2	TRBV9	few	TGTGCCAGCAGCCCCCGGACTAGCGGGAGCGCTGCCACCGGGGAGCTGTTTTTT	CASSPRTSGSAATGELFF
TRBJ2-3	TRBD1	TRBV27	-	TGTGCCAGCAGTTTCCTTCGACAGGGGGGCACAGATACGCAGTATTTT	CASSFLRQGGTDTQYF
TRBJ1-5	-	TRBV6-2/TRBV6-3	-	TGTGCCAGCAGTCGCGGCCCGCGGGGCAATCAGCCCCAGCATTTT	CASSRGPRGNQPQHF
TRBJ2-1	-	TRBV6-2/TRBV6-3	many	TGTGCCAGCAATTTCCGGGACAACTCCTACAATGAGCAGTTCTTC	CASNFRDNSYNEQFF
TRBJ2-1	-	TRBV6-1	-	TGTGCCAGCAAACCGGAGGGGTCCTACAATGAGCAGTTCTTC	CASKPEGSYNEQFF
TRBJ1-2	-	TRBV7-2	few	TGTGCCAGCAGCCCTTTTAACTATGGCTACACCTTC	CASSPFNYGYTF
TRBJ1-3	-	TRBV6-1	once	TGTGCCAGCAGTGCTACTGGTTGGACAGCGGGAAACACCATATATTTT	CASSATGWTAGNTIYF
TRBJ2-2	-	TRBV11-1	many	TGTGCCAGCAGCCCAGGGGTGAACACCGGGGAGCTGTTTTTT	CASSPGVNTGELFF
TRBJ2-2	TRBD2	TRBV5-1	few	TGCGCCAGCAGCCCCCGGGCGGGAGCCGACACCGGGGAGCTGTTTTTT	CASSPRAGADTGELFF
TRBJ2-1	-	TRBV7-9	-	TGTGCCAGCAGCTTAAAACAGCCCTACAATGAGCAGTTCTTC	CASSLKQPYNEQFF
TRBJ2-5	TRBD2	TRBV20-1	-	TGCAGTGCTAGTGAGGGACTAGGACAAGAGACCCAGTACTTC	CSASEGLGQETQYF
TRBJ1-5	-	TRBV3-1	-	TGTGCCAGCAGCCAAGGCCCAAGCAATCAGCCCCAGCATTTT	CASSQGPSNQPQHF
TRBJ2-2	-	TRBV20-1	-	TGCAGTGCTAGAGATATTCGTAGTCAGGGACCGAACACCGGGGAGCTGTTTTTT	CSARDIRSQGPNTGELFF
TRBJ1-4	-	TRBV28	few	TGTGCCAGCCATGGATCCGGGAGGATGAAGAAACTGTTTTTT	CASHGSGRMKKLFF
TRBJ1-1	TRBD1	TRBV29-1	few	TGCAGCGTTGAAAATTTTGGGAACAGGGGTTTGGAAGCTTTCTTT	CSVENFGNRGLEAFF
TRBJ2-5	TRBD2	TRBV5-1	-	TGCGCCAGCAGCACCGGGACTAGTGCAAAAGAGACCCAGTACTTC	CASSTGTSAKETQYF
TRBJ2-3	-	TRBV7-2	-	TGTGCCAGCAGCCTCTACGGGGGTACAGATACGCAGTATTTT	CASSLYGGTDTQYF
TRBJ2-2	-	TRBV6-2/TRBV6-3	many	TGTGCCAGCAGACCCCGAGTGGGGGCGAGCACCGGGGAGCTGTTTTTT	CASRPRVGASTGELFF
TRBJ2-7	TRBD1	TRBV12-3/TRBV12-4	few	TGTGCCAGCAGTCACCCCGGGACAGGGTCGGAGGAGCAGTACTTC	CASSHPGTGSEEQYF
TRBJ1-3	TRBD1	TRBV29-1	few	TGCAGCGTAGACGACAGGGGCTCTGGAAACACCATATATTTT	CSVDDRGSGNTIYF
TRBJ2-7	-	TRBV11-2	few	TGTGCCAGCAGCTCAACCAGTGTGGAGCAGTACTTC	CASSSTSVEQYF
TRBJ2-1	TRBD2	TRBV7-6	few	TGTGCCAGCAGCCCTCGGCGGCTAGCGGGAGGTGAGCAGTTCTTC	CASSPRRLAGGEQFF
TRBJ2-5	TRBD2	TRBV3-1	few	TGTGCCAGCAAGGGCTTGGGACTAGCGGGAGAGACCCAGTACTTC	CASKGLGLAGETQYF
TRBJ2-1	-	TRBV5-6	few	TGTGCCAGCAGCTTAGTTCGGACTAGGGGGCGACTTCGATATGAGCAGTTCTTC	CASSLVRTRGRLRYEQFF
TRBJ2-2	TRBD2	TRBV11-3	few	TGTGCCAGCAGGCTAGCGGGGGACACCGGGGAGCTGTTTTTT	CASRLAGDTGELFF
TRBJ2-7	-	TRBV6-6	few	TGTGCCAGCAGTGGGACCCCCGCCTACGAGCAGTACTTC	CASSGTPAYEQYF
TRBJ2-2	TRBD2	TRBV15	-	TGTGCCACCAGCAGGGGGGGGACCGTTGGGGCCGGGGAGCTGTTTTTT	CATSRGGTVGAGELFF
TRBJ1-2	-	TRBV19	-	TGTGCCAGTAGTATGGGACGTGCCAGTTATGGCTACACCTTC	CASSMGRASYGYTF
TRBJ2-1	-	TRBV24-1	many	TGTGCCACCAGTGACCACGTACAGGGTTCCTACAATGAGCAGTTCTTC	CATSDHVQGSYNEQFF
TRBJ2-3	TRBD2	TRBV5-1	-	TGCGCCAGCAGCGCCCCGGGACTAGCGGTCACAGATACGCAGTATTTT	CASSAPGLAVTDTQYF